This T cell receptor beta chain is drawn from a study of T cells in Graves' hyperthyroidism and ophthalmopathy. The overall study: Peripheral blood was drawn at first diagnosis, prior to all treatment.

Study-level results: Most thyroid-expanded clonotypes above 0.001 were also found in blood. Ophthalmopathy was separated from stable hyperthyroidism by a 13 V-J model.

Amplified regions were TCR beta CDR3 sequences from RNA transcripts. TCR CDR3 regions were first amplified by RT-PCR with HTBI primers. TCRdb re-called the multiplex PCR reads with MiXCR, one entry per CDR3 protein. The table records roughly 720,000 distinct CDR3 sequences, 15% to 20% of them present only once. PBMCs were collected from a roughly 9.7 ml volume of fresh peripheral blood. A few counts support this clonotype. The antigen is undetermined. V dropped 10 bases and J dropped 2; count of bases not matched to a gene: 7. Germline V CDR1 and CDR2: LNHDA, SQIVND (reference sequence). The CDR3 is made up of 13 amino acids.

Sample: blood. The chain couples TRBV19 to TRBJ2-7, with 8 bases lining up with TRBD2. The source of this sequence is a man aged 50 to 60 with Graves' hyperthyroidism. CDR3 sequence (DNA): TGTGCCACCGCACTAGCGGCTACCTACGAGCAGTACTTC. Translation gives CATALAATYEQYF.